The 6 T cell receptor beta chains in this list originate from one sample, sequenced in a study of human T cells and chemical hapten exposure. This sample's time point: patch test 3, about 24 weeks after DPC sensitization. Regarding treatment: therapeutic diphenylcyclopropenone sensitization with weekly scalp DPC. From the RACE reads, TCRdb called clonotypes with MiXCR, one entry per CDR3 protein. The data contain 50,000 to 65,000 distinct CDR3 sequences, 9% to 10% of them singletons. The material was whole blood, obtained in connection with sensitization to the hapten diphenylcyclopropenone (DPC). Every receptor here comes from a woman aged 35 to 49 with alopecia areata. Some clones in this sample may be carry-over from other donors' samples.

This rearrangement joins TRBV4-1 to TRBJ1-1; D gene unclear. Germline CDR1 MGHRA, CDR2 YSYEKL. The CDR3 is 14 residues long. With 2 bases removed from V and 8 bases from J, the gap between germline ends came to 15 bases. This chain's CDR3 is CASSQPTARVEAFF. CDR3 DNA sequence: TGCGCCAGCAGCCAACCTACGGCGAGGGTGGAAGCTTTCTTT.

The chain uses TRBV6-2 or TRBV6-3 and TRBJ1-2; TRBD1 aligns across 10 bases. Trimming at V came to 6 bases and at J to 2 bases, leaving 6 bases not matched to a gene. The germline V gene encodes CDR1 MNHEY and CDR2 SVGEGT. The CDR3 has 15 amino acids. The CDR3 DNA is TGTGCCAGCAGAGATCAGGGACAGGGGAACTATGGCTACACCTTC. Encoded protein: CASRDQGQGNYGYTF.

The rearrangement uses TRBV7-2 and TRBJ2-7, with 10 bases aligning to TRBD2. V shed 3 bases, J shed 9 bases, and the junction held 8 bases outside the gene matches. The CDR3 covers 14 residues. The germline V gene encodes CDR1 SGHTA and CDR2 FQGNSA. The CDR3 DNA reads TGTGCCAGCAGCTTTGACCTTAGCGGGGGGAGGCAGTACTTC. Translation: CASSFDLSGGRQYF.

This clonotype appeared a few times. The rearrangement joins TRBV19 to TRBJ2-7; D is uncertain. This CDR3 spans 13 amino acids. Trimming took 2 bases from V and 8 from J, leaving 13 bases between them. Germline loops: CDR1 LNHDA, CDR2 SQIVND (reference sequence). As DNA, the CDR3 is TGTGCCAGTAGTATAAATCTGGCCGAGCAGCAGTACTTC. It codes for CASSINLAEQQYF.

This clonotype was observed at least ten times. This chain joins TRBV6-2 or TRBV6-3 and TRBJ1-1; a weak D match, TRBD1 (5 bases). The V gene's germline CDR1 is MNHEY and CDR2 SVGEGT. This CDR3 is built from 11 residues. The V and J ends lost 8 bases and 4 bases respectively, with 8 bases between them. Written as DNA, the CDR3 is TGTGCCAGCGACAGTCCCACTGAAGCTTTCTTT. Its translation is CASDSPTEAFF.

CDR3 in amino acids: CASSLGGGETQYF. CDR3 DNA: TGTGCCAGCAGCTTAGGGGGCGGAGAGACCCAGTACTTC. The chain employs TRBV7-3 and TRBJ2-5, with D tentatively TRBD1 (6 bases). The CDR3 is made up of 13 amino acids. V was pared by 2 bases and J by 4 bases, with 8 bases between. Germline lookup yields CDR1 SGHTA and CDR2 FQGTGA.